These 10 T cell receptor beta chains were all obtained from the same sample, sequenced in a study of T cells after yellow fever vaccination (dated by TCRdb to about 2019). The treatment or condition tag for this specimen amounts to: live attenuated yellow fever vaccine strain. Library preparation employed 5' RACE. Sequencing was performed on an Illumina NovaSeq 6000. The public reads were run again by TCRdb, first through fastp at Q25 and then through MiXCR, and only productive beta chains were kept. Duplicate CDR3 protein sequences are folded into a single record with the most common DNA and genes. The sample table lists about 220,000 distinct CDR3 sequences, under 3.5% of them with a count of one. The ten largest clones capture 2.5% to 3.5% of the sample. The input for sequencing was CD4+ T cells sorted from PBMCs, taken 10 days after the yellow fever booster vaccination. Source of these receptors: a man between 18 and 35 years old who received the YFV17D yellow fever vaccine.

This clonotype was detected many times. The genes are TRBV19 and TRBJ1-5; no firm D call. The germline CDR1 and CDR2 sequences are LNHDA and SQIVND (reference sequence). With 5 bases removed from V and 2 bases from J, the gap between germline ends came to 19 bases. The CDR3 extends over 17 amino acids. CDR3 sequence: CASSSRRGDGGNQPQHF. DNA of the CDR3: TGTGCCAGTAGTTCCAGACGCGGAGACGGAGGCAATCAGCCCCAGCATTTT.

This chain joins TRBV24-1 and TRBJ1-5; TRBD1 agrees at 9 bases. The germline V gene encodes CDR1 KGHDR and CDR2 SFDVKD. After removal of 6 bases from V and 1 base from J, the junction contained 3 bases not matched to a gene. The CDR3 is made up of 15 amino acids. The CDR3 DNA follows: TGTGCCACCAGTACGGGACAGGGAAGCAATCAGCCCCAGCATTTT. Its translation is CATSTGQGSNQPQHF.

The chain combines TRBV6-5 with TRBJ2-5; 8 bases align to TRBD2. With 8 bases clipped from V and 6 bases from J, the junction kept 23 bases outside the gene matches. The V gene's germline CDR1 is MNHEY and CDR2 SVGAGI. The CDR3 runs 18 residues. Here the CDR3 reads CASALRGLGTRGLQTQYF. CDR3 bases: TGTGCCAGCGCGTTGAGGGGGTTAGGGACTAGAGGCCTACAGACCCAGTACTTC.

The rearrangement links TRBV5-1 to TRBJ1-1; the D gene is possibly TRBD1 (6 bases). The CDR3 totals 11 residues. CDR1 is SGHRS and CDR2 is YFSETQ in the germline V gene. V was trimmed by 4 bases and J by 10 bases, leaving 11 bases between them. The DNA of the CDR3 is TGCGCCAGCAGCGGCGGGGGGCGAGCTTTCTTT. Its translation is CASSGGGRAFF.

This clonotype was seen ten or more times. Here the CDR3 DNA reads TGCGCCAGCAGCTTGGATCCAGGGGGCGCGGGTAACATTCAGTACTTC. The encoded protein is CASSLDPGGAGNIQYF. The chain combines TRBV5-1 with TRBJ2-4, with TRBD1 matching 8 bases. The CDR3 sequence is 16 residues long. CDR1 is SGHRS and CDR2 is YFSETQ in the germline V gene. After removal of 0 bases from V and 7 bases from J, the junction contained 9 bases not matched to a gene.

The genes are TRBV20-1 and TRBJ2-2, with a possible D match to TRBD1 (5 bases). The V end lost 0 bases, the J end lost 3 bases, and 17 bases lay between the germline ends. CDR1 is DFQATT, CDR2 SNEGSKA, per germline (reference sequence). This CDR3 region has 17 residues. The CDR3: CSARDAGQGADTGELFF. In DNA form, the CDR3 reads TGCAGTGCTAGAGACGCAGGGCAGGGTGCGGACACCGGGGAGCTGTTTTTT.

This clonotype was counted at least ten times. This chain links TRBV5-1 with TRBJ2-1; D unclear. In germline, CDR1 is SGHRS, CDR2 YFSETQ. V was shortened by 2 bases and J by 7 bases, with 13 bases between the two germline ends. The CDR3 loop spans 14 amino acids. CDR3 sequence reads: CASSLRQAKNEQFF. For the CDR3, the DNA is TGCGCCAGCAGCTTACGGCAGGCCAAGAATGAGCAGTTCTTC.

The chain recombines TRBV7-2 with TRBJ1-6; D is unresolved. V was cut by 5 bases and J by 10 bases, with 18 bases left in between. CDR1 and CDR2 (germline): SGHTA, FQGNSA. There are 15 residues in the CDR3. The CDR3: CASSPTGTSGSPLHF. CDR3 in DNA: TGTGCCAGCAGCCCCACGGGTACCTCGGGGTCACCCCTCCACTTT.

In this sample, this clonotype turned up many times. The chain uses TRBV6-2 or TRBV6-3 and TRBJ1-5; D remains ambiguous. Germline V gene sequence: CDR1 MNHEY, CDR2 SVGEGT. The CDR3 covers 13 residues. V lost 0 bases and J 7 bases, leaving 7 bases between the germline ends. The CDR3 DNA reads as TGTGCCAGCAGTTACTCGTACGGGCAGCCCCAGCATTTT. Translation: CASSYSYGQPQHF.

This clonotype was picked up a small number of times. This chain uses TRBV6-2 or TRBV6-3 with TRBJ2-6, with 9 bases identical to TRBD1. V shed 5 bases, J shed 13 bases, and the junction held 12 bases outside the gene matches. This CDR3 region has 15 residues. CDR1 is MNHEY and CDR2 is SVGEGT in the germline V gene. The CDR3 sequence is CASSSRDRDRFVLTF. CDR3 sequence (DNA): TGTGCCAGCAGTAGCCGGGACAGGGATCGATTTGTCCTGACTTTC.